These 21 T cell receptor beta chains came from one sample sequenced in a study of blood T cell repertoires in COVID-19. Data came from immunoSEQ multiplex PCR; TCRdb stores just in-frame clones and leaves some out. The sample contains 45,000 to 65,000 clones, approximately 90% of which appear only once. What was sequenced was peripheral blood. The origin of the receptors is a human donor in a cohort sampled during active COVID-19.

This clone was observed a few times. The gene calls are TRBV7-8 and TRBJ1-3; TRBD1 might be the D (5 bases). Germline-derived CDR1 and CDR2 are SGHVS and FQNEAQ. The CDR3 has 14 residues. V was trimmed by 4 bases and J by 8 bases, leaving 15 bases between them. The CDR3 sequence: CASSSTLGPDTIYF. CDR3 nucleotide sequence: TGTGCCAGCAGCTCCACCTTGGGGCCGGACACCATATATTTT.

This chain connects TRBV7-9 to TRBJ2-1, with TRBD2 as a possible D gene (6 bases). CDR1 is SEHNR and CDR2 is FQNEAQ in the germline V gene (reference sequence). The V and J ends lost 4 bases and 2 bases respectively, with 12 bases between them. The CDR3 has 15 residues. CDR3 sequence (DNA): TGTGCCAGCAGCTGGGCCGGGACTGCCTACAATGAGCAGTTCTTC. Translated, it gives CASSWAGTAYNEQFF.

CDR3 sequence (DNA): TGTGCCACCCGGCCACACGGAGGCGGCGGTGAAGCTTTCTTT. It codes for CATRPHGGGGEAFF. The rearrangement uses TRBV24-1 and TRBJ1-1; D is uncertain. Trimming stripped 9 bases from V and 7 bases from J, with 20 bases between. This CDR3 region has 14 residues. Germline V gene lookup returns CDR1 KGHDR and CDR2 SFDVKD.

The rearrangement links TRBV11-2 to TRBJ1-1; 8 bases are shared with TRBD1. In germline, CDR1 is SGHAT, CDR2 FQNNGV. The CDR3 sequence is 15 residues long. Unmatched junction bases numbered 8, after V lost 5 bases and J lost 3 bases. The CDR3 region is CASSPWGQADTEAFF. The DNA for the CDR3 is TGTGCCAGCAGCCCGTGGGGACAGGCGGACACTGAAGCTTTCTTT.

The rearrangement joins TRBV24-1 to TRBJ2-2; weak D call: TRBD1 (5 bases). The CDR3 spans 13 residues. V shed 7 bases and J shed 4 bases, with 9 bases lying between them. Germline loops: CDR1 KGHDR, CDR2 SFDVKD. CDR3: CATRTEPTGELFF. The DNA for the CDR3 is TGTGCCACCAGGACAGAGCCCACCGGGGAGCTGTTTTTT.

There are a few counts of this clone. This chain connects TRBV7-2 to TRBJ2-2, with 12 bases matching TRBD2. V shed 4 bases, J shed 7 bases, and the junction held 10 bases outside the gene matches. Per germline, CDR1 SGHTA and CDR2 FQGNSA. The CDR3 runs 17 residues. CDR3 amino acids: CASSSLLTSGGGGELFF. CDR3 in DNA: TGTGCCAGCAGCTCCCTCTTGACTAGCGGGGGTGGCGGGGAGCTGTTTTTT.

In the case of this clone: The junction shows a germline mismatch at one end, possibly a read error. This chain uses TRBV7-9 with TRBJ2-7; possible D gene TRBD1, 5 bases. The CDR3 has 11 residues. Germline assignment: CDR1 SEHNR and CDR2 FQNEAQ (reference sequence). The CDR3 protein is CASSTLGAPDF. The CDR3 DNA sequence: TGTGCCAGCAGCACTCTTGGGGCCCCCGACTTC.

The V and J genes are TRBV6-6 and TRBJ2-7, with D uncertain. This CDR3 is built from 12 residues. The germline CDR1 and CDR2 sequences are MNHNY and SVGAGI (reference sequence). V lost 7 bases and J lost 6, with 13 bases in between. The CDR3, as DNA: TGTGCCAGCAATATTACCCCGGGCGAGCAGTACTTC. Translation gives CASNITPGEQYF.

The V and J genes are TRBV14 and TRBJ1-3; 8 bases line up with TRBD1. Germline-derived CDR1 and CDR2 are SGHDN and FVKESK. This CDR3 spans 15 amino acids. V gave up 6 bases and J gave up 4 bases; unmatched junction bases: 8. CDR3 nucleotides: TGTGCCAGCAGACTAACAGGGGGAAAAGGAAACACCATATATTTT. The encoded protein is CASRLTGGKGNTIYF. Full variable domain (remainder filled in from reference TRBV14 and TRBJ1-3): EAGVTQFPSHSVIEKGQTVTLRCDPISGHDNLYWYRRVMGKEIKFLLHFVKESKQDESGMPNNRFLAERTGGTYSTLKVQPAELEDSGVYFCASRLTGGKGNTIYFGEGSWLTVV.

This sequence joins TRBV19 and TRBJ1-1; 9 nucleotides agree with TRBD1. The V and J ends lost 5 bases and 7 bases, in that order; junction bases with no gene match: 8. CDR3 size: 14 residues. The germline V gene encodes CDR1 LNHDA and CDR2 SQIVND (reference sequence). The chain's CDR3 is CASSVRDRVIEAFF. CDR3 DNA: TGTGCCAGTAGTGTTCGGGACAGGGTTATTGAAGCTTTCTTT.

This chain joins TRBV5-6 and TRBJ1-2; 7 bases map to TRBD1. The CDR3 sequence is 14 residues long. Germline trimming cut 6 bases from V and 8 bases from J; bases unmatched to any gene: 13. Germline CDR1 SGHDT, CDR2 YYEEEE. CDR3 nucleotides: TGTGCCAGCAACGAGAGGGACAGATTTCGGGGCTACACCTTC. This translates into CASNERDRFRGYTF.

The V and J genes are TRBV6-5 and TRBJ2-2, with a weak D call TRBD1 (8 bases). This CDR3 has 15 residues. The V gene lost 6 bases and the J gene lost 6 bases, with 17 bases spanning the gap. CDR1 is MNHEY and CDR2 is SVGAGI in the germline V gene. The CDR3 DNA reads TGTGCCAGCAGGCGGGGGACAGGTGGGGCCGGGGAGCTGTTTTTT. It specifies CASRRGTGGAGELFF.

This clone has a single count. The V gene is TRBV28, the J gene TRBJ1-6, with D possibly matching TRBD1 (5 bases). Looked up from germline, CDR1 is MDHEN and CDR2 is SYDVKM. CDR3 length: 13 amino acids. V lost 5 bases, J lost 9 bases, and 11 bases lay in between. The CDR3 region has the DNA TGTGCCAGCAGTCCCCAGGGCTTTTCACCCCTCCACTTT. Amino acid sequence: CASSPQGFSPLHF.

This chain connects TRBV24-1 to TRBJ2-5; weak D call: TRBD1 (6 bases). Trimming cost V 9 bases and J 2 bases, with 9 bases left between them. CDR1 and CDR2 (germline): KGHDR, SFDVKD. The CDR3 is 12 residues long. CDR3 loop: CATRGQQETQYF. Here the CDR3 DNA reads TGTGCCACCCGAGGACAGCAAGAGACCCAGTACTTC.

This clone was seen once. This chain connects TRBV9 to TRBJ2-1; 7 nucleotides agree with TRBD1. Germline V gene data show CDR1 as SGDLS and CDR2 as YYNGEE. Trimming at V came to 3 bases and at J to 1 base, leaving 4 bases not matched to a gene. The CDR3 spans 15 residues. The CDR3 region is CASSDGTASYNEQFF. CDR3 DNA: TGTGCCAGCAGCGATGGGACAGCGTCCTACAATGAGCAGTTCTTC.

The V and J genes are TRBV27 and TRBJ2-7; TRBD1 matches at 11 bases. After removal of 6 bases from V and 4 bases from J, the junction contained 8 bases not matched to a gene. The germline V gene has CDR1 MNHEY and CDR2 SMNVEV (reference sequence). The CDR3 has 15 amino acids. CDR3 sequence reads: CASSPGQGAFYEQYF. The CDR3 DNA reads TGTGCCAGCAGCCCAGGACAGGGGGCGTTTTACGAGCAGTACTTC.

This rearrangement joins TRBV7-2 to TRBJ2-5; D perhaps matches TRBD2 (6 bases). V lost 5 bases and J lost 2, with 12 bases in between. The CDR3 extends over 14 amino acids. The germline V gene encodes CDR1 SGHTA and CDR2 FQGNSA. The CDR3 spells CASSLRTKQETQYF. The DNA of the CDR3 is TGTGCCAGCAGCCTAAGGACTAAACAAGAGACCCAGTACTTC.

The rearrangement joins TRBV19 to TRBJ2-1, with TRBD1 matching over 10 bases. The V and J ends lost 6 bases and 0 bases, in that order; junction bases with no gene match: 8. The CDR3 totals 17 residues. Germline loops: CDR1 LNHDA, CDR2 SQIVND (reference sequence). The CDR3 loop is CASRGQGSRRSYNEQFF. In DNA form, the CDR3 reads TGTGCCAGTAGGGGACAGGGGTCCCGCCGCTCCTACAATGAGCAGTTCTTC.

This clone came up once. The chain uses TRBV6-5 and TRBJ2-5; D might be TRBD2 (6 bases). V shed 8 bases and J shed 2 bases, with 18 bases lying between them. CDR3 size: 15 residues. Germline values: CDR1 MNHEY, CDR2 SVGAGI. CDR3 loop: CASGLEGGRQETQYF. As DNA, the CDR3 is TGTGCCAGCGGGCTCGAAGGAGGGAGGCAAGAGACCCAGTACTTC.

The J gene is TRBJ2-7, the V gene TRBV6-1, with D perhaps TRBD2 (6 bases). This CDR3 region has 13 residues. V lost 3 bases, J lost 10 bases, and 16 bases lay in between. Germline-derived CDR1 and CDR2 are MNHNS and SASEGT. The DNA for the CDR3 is TGTGCCAGCAGTGAGGGTGATAGCGGAGCTCAGTACGTC. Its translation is CASSEGDSGAQYV.

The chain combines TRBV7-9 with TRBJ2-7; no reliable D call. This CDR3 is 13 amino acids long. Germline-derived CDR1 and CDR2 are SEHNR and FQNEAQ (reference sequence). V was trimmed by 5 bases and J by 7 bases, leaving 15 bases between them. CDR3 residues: CASSPIGWAEQYF. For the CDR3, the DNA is TGTGCCAGCAGCCCGATTGGCTGGGCGGAGCAGTACTTC.